This T cell receptor (beta chain) was sequenced for a study of vaccination effects on CD4 cells after COVID-19. Study results and limitations: The study had few convalescent patients and no early post-infection timepoints.

Before sequencing, viral peptide pools were used by the ViraFEST assay to expand antigen-specific CD4+ T cells. The culture ran for roughly ten days before CD4+ T cells were isolated. The vaccine recipients had no prior SARS-CoV-2 infection, with negative nucleocapsid antibodies. Cultures received IL-2 medium that replaced half the medium on days 3 and 7. Data came from immunoSEQ multiplex PCR; TCRdb stores just in-frame clones and leaves some out. The table records 65,000 or so clones, about 72% of them present only once. About this clone: As yet, its antigen is unknown.

V lost 2 bases and J lost 9, with 28 bases in between. Germline CDR1 SGHTA, CDR2 FQGNSA. The CDR3 is made up of 18 amino acids. V gene TRBV7-2 combines with J gene TRBJ2-5, with D maybe TRBD1 (5 bases). The sample was CD4+ T cells from PBMCs cultured with HCoV-NL63 spike peptides, taken before COVID-19 vaccination. This TCR came from a human donor who received a COVID-19 vaccine. The CDR3 region is CASSLNVGGTGPPRAQYF. CDR3 nucleotide sequence: TGTGCCAGCAGCTTAAATGTCGGTGGAACAGGCCCCCCCCGGGCCCAGTACTTC. The whole variable domain, remainder taken from reference TRBV7-2 and TRBJ2-5, is GAGVSQSPSNKVTEKGKDVELRCDPISGHTALYWYRQSLGQGLEFLIYFQGNSAPDKSGLPSDRFSAERTGGSVSTLTIQRTQQEDSAVYLCASSLNVGGTGPPRAQYFGPGTRLLVL.